These 10 T cell receptor beta chains were sequenced from one sample in a study of T cell changes during pregnancy in multiple sclerosis. Measured with immunoSEQ multiplex PCR; TCRdb has only the in-frame clones, and not every one. The data contain tens of thousands of clones, 94% of them singletons. Material: CD4+ T cells from peripheral blood mononuclear cells, obtained in the second trimester of pregnancy. The receptor set was obtained from a female donor with multiple sclerosis, enrolled in a pregnancy study.

The CDR3 DNA follows: TGTGCCAGCAGCGAGAGGCCCATGAACACTGAAGCTTTCTTT. Protein sequence: CASSERPMNTEAFF. This chain uses TRBV9 with TRBJ1-1, with no clear D. This CDR3 has 14 amino acids. V lost 3 bases, J lost 0 bases, and 9 bases lay in between. CDR1 and CDR2 from the germline V gene are SGDLS and YYNGEE.

The J gene is TRBJ2-7, the V gene TRBV7-9, with a possible D match to TRBD1 (6 bases). The length of the CDR3 is 16 residues. Trimming cost V 4 bases and J 2 bases, with 18 bases left between them. The germline gives CDR1 SEHNR, CDR2 FQNEAQ (reference sequence). The CDR3, as DNA: TGTGCCAGCAGCTCCGACCCCCGAGGGGGAACCTACGAGCAGTACTTC. Encoded protein: CASSSDPRGGTYEQYF. Looking up the rest from reference TRBV7-9 and TRBJ2-7 gives the full variable domain: DTGVSQNPRHKITKRGQNVTFRCDPISEHNRLYWYRQTLGQGPEFLTYFQNEAQLEKSRLLSDRFSAERPKGSFSTLEIQRTEQGDSAMYLCASSSDPRGGTYEQYFGPGTRLTVT.

The J gene is TRBJ1-3, the V gene TRBV7-2; D is uncertain. V gave up 4 bases and J gave up 0 bases, with 4 bases separating them. CDR1 is SGHTA and CDR2 is FQGNSA in the germline V gene. This CDR3 comprises 13 residues. The DNA for the CDR3 is TGTGCCAGCAGCTCCAGCTCTGGAAACACCATATATTTT. Protein sequence: CASSSSSGNTIYF. Full variable domain (rest looked up from reference TRBV7-2 and TRBJ1-3): GAGVSQSPSNKVTEKGKDVELRCDPISGHTALYWYRQSLGQGLEFLIYFQGNSAPDKSGLPSDRFSAERTGGSVSTLTIQRTQQEDSAVYLCASSSSSGNTIYFGEGSWLTVV.

The chain links TRBV2 to TRBJ2-5, with D tentatively TRBD1 (5 bases). Trimming took off 0 bases at V and 1 base at J, with 9 bases between the two ends. The germline CDR1 and CDR2 sequences are SNHLY and FYNNEI. The CDR3 loop spans 15 amino acids. The chain's CDR3 is CASSEATGAQETQYF. In nucleotides, the CDR3 is TGTGCCAGCAGTGAAGCCACAGGAGCCCAAGAGACCCAGTACTTC.

The chain recombines TRBV27 with TRBJ1-2; 7 bases are a match to TRBD1. With 6 bases clipped from V and 4 bases from J, the junction kept 11 bases outside the gene matches. The V gene's germline CDR1 is MNHEY and CDR2 SMNVEV (reference sequence). This CDR3 is built from 15 residues. The CDR3 DNA is TGTGCCAGCAGACGTACAGGGGTCAACTTCTATGGCTACACCTTC. Amino acids: CASRRTGVNFYGYTF.

This sequence joins TRBV5-8 and TRBJ2-2; 7 nucleotides match TRBD2. Germline values: CDR1 SGHTS, CDR2 YDEGEE. J lost 4 bases, V lost 5 bases, and 2 bases had no gene match. The CDR3 extends over 13 amino acids. The CDR3 protein is CASRGRGTGELFF. CDR3 nucleotides: TGTGCCAGCAGGGGGAGGGGCACCGGGGAGCTGTTTTTT.

This clone came up once. This chain uses TRBV7-2 with TRBJ2-5; the match to TRBD2 covers 10 bases. CDR1 and CDR2 (germline): SGHTA, FQGNSA. Germline trimming cut 1 base from V and 5 bases from J; bases unmatched to any gene: 4. This CDR3 has 15 residues. The CDR3 nucleotides read TGTGCCAGCAGCTTAGAACTAGCGGGGTGGGAGACCCAGTACTTC. Translated, it gives CASSLELAGWETQYF.

The sample holds one count of this clone. The V call is TRBV9, the J call TRBJ1-1; D possibly corresponds to TRBD1 (6 bases). The CDR3 is 14 residues long. The V and J ends lost 4 bases and 6 bases respectively, with 16 bases between them. The germline V gene encodes CDR1 SGDLS and CDR2 YYNGEE. The DNA of the CDR3 is TGTGCCAGCAGCCTAACAGGGAGATCCCCTGAAGCTTTCTTT. It encodes CASSLTGRSPEAFF. Full variable domain (rest looked up from reference TRBV9 and TRBJ1-1): DSGVTQTPKHLITATGQRVTLRCSPRSGDLSVYWYQQSLDQGLQFLIQYYNGEERAKGNILERFSAQQFPDLHSELNLSSLELGDSALYFCASSLTGRSPEAFFGQGTRLTVV.

The chain uses TRBV9 and TRBJ2-3, with TRBD1 matching 7 bases. The length of the CDR3 is 15 residues. The V gene's germline CDR1 is SGDLS and CDR2 YYNGEE. The V and J ends lost 2 bases and 7 bases, in that order; junction bases with no gene match: 10. As DNA, the CDR3 is TGTGCCAGCAGCGTGGAAGGACAGGCTAGCAATACGCAGTATTTT. It yields the protein CASSVEGQASNTQYF.

This chain connects TRBV9 to TRBJ2-1; the D gene is possibly TRBD2 (6 bases). The CDR3 is 15 amino acids. The V gene's germline CDR1 is SGDLS and CDR2 YYNGEE. V dropped 0 bases and J dropped 5 bases, with 12 bases sitting between them. CDR3 coding DNA: TGTGCCAGCAGCGTAGGTTTACTAGCCGACAATGAGCAGTTCTTC. Its protein is CASSVGLLADNEQFF.